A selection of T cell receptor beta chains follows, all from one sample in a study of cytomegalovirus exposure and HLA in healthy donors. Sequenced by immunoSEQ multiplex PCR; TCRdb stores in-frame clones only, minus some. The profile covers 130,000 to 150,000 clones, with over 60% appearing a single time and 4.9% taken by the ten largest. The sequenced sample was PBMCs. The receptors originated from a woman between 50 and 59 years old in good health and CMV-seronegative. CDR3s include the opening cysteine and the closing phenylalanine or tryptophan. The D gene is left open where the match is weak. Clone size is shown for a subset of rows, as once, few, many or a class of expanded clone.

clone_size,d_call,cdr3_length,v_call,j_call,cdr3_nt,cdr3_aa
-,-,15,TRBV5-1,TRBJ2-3,TGCGCCAGCAGCCTGGGCGGTTCTAGCACAGATACGCAGTATTTT,CASSLGGSSTDTQYF
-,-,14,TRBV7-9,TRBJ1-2,TGTGCCAGCAGCTTAGTGGAGGCGGGTGCTGGCTACACCTTC,CASSLVEAGAGYTF
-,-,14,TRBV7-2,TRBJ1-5,TGTGCCAGCAGCTTAGGCCCGGGGGGGCAGCCCCAGCATTTT,CASSLGPGGQPQHF
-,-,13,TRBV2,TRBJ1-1,TGTGCCAGCAGTACTAATATGTACACTGAAGCTTTCTTT,CASSTNMYTEAFF
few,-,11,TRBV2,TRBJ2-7,TGTGCCAGCAGGGACACCTACGAGCAGTACTTC,CASRDTYEQYF
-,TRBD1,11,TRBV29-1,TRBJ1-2,TGCAGCGTCTGGACAGGGCTGGGCTACACCTTC,CSVWTGLGYTF
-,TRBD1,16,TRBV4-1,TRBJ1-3,TGCGCCAGCAGCCAAGATAGGACAGGGACGGGAAACACCATATATTTT,CASSQDRTGTGNTIYF
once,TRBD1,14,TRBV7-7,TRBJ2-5,TGTGCTAGCAGCTTGGGACAGGGCCAAGAGACCCAGTACTTC,CASSLGQGQETQYF
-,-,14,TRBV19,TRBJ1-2,TGTGCCAGTAGTGGAATAACAGGGTTTGGTGGCTACACCTTC,CASSGITGFGGYTF
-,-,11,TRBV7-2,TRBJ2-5,TGTGCCAGCAGCTCTGGGAGGACTCAGTACTTC,CASSSGRTQYF
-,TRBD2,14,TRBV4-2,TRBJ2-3,TGTGCCAGCAGCCGACTAGCTAACACAGATACGCAGTATTTT,CASSRLANTDTQYF
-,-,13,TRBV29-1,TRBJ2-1,TGCAGCGTCGCCACACTGCAGGGCAATGAGCAGTTCTTC,CSVATLQGNEQFF
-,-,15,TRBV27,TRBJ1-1,TGTGCCAGCAGTCCGGGACTCTCCCTCGGCACTGAAGCTTTCTTT,CASSPGLSLGTEAFF
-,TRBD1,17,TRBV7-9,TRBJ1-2,TGTTCCAGCAGCCAGGGGGCTCCCGTTCAGGCGGGCTATGGCTACACCTTC,CSSSQGAPVQAGYGYTF